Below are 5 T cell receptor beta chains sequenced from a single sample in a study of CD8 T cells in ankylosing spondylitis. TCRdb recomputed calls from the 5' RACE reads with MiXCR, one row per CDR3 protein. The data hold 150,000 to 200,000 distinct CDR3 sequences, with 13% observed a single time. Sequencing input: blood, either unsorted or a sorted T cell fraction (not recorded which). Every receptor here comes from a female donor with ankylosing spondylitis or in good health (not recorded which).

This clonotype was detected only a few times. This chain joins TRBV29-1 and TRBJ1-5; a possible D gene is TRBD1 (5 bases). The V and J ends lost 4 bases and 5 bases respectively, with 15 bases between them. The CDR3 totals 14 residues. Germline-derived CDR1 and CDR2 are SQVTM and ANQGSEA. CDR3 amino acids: CSVGEAGKDQPQHF. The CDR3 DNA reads TGCAGCGTTGGGGAGGCAGGGAAGGATCAGCCCCAGCATTTT. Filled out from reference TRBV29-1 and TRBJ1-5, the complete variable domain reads SAVISQKPSRDICQRGTSLTIQCQVDSQVTMMFWYRQQPGQSLTLIATANQGSEATYESGFVIDKFPISRPNLTFSTLTVSNMSPEDSSIYLCSVGEAGKDQPQHFGDGTRLSIL.

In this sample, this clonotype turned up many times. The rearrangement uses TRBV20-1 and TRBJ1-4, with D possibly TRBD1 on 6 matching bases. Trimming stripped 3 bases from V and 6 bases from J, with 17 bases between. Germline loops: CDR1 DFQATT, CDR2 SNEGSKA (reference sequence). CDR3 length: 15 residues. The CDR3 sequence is CSARDGQGLYEKLFF. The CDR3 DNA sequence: TGCAGTGCTAGGGACGGGCAGGGGCTTTATGAAAAACTGTTTTTT.

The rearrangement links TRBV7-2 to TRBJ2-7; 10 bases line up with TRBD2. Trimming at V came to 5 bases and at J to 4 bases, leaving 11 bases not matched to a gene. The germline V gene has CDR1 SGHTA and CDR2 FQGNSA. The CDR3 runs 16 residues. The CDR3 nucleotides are TGTGCCAGCAGCGCCTCTAGCGGGGGCCCATCATACGAGCAGTACTTC. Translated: CASSASSGGPSYEQYF.

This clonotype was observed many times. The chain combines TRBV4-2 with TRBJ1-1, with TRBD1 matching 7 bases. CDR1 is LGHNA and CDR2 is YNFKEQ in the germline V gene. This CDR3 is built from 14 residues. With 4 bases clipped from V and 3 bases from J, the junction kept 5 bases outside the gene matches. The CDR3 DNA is TGTGCCAGCAGCCGGAACAGGGGAGACACTGAAGCTTTCTTT. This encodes CASSRNRGDTEAFF.

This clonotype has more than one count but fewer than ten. CDR3 in amino acids: CASSFTLADRGYF. Written as DNA, the CDR3 is TGTGCCAGCAGTTTTACACTAGCGGACCGGGGGTACTTC. V and J are TRBV12-3 or TRBV12-4 and TRBJ2-7; 8 bases are shared with TRBD2. This CDR3 contains 13 residues. Germline trimming cut 3 bases from V and 12 bases from J; bases unmatched to any gene: 10.